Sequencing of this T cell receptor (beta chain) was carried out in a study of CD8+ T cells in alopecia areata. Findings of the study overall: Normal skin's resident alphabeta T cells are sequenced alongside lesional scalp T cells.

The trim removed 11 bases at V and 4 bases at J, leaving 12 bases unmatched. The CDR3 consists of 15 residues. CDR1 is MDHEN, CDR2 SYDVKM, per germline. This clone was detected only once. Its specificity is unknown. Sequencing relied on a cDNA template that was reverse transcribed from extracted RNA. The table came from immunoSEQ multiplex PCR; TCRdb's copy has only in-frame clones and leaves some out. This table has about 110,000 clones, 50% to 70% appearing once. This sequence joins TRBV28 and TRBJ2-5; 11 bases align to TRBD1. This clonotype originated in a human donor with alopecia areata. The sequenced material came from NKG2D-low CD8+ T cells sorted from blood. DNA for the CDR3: TGTGCCGGACAAGGGACAGGGGGTAGTAGAGAGACCCAGTACTTC. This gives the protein CAGQGTGGSRETQYF.